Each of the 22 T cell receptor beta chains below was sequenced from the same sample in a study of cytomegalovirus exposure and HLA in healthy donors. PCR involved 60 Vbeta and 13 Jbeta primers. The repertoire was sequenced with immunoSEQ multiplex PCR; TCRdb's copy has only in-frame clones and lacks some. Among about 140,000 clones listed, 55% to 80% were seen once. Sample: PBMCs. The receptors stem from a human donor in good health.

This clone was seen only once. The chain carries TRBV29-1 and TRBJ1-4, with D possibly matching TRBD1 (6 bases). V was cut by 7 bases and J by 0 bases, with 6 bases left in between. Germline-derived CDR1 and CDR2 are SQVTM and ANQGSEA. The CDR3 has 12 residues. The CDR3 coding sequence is TGCAGCGGGACAGCAACTAATGAAAAACTGTTTTTT. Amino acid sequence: CSGTATNEKLFF.

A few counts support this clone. CDR3 sequence: CASSWGQVDSETQYF. The CDR3 DNA reads as TGCGCCAGCAGCTGGGGACAGGTAGATTCAGAGACCCAGTACTTC. The chain has TRBV5-1 and TRBJ2-5; the match to TRBD1 covers 8 bases. V gave up 3 bases and J gave up 4 bases; unmatched junction bases: 8. CDR3 length: 15 amino acids. Germline lookup yields CDR1 SGHRS and CDR2 YFSETQ.

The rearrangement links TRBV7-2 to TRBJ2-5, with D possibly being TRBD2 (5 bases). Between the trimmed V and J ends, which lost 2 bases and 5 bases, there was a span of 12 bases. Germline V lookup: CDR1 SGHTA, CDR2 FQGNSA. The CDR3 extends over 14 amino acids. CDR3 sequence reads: CASSLREPRETQYF. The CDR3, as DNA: TGTGCCAGCAGCTTAAGGGAGCCCAGGGAGACCCAGTACTTC.

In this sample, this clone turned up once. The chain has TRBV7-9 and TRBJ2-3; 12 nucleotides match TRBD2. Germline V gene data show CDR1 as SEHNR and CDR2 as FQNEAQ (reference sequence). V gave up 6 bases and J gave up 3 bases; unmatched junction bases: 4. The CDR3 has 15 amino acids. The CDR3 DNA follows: TGTGCCAGCAGTCCCGGGACTAGCGGGACAGATACGCAGTATTTT. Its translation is CASSPGTSGTDTQYF.

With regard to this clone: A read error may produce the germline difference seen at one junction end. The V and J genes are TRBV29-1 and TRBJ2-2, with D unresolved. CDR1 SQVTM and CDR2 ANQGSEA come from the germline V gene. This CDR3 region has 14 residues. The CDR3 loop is CSVEVNSNTGELFF. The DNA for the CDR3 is TGCAGCGTGGAAGTGAACTCGAACACCGGGGAGCTGTTTTTT.

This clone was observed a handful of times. CDR3 amino acids: CASSPHGGSYNEQFF. The CDR3 DNA reads as TGTGCCAGCAGCCCTCACGGCGGATCCTACAATGAGCAGTTCTTC. V is TRBV9 and J is TRBJ2-1; D gene ambiguous. This CDR3 is built from 15 residues. V was cut by 4 bases and J by 1 base, with 12 bases left in between. Looked up from germline, CDR1 is SGDLS and CDR2 is YYNGEE.

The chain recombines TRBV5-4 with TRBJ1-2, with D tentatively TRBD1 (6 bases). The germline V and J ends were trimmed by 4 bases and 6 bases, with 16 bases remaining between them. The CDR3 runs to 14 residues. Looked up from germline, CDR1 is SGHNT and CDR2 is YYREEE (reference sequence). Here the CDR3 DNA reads TGTGCCAGCAGCCAGGGGCAGGGGCTAGATGGCTACACCTTC. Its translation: CASSQGQGLDGYTF. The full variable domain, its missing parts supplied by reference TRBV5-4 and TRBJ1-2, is ETGVTQSPTHLIKTRGQQVTLRCSSQSGHNTVSWYQQALGQGPQFIFQYYREEENGRGNFPPRFSGLQFPNYSSELNVNALELDDSALYLCASSQGQGLDGYTFGSGTRLTVV.

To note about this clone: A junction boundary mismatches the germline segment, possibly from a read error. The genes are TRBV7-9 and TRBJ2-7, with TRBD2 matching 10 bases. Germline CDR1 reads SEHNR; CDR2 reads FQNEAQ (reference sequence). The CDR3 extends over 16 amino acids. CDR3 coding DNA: TGTTCCAGCAGCTTAGCGACAACTAGCGGGGACTACGAGCAGTACTTC. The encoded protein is CSSSLATTSGDYEQYF.

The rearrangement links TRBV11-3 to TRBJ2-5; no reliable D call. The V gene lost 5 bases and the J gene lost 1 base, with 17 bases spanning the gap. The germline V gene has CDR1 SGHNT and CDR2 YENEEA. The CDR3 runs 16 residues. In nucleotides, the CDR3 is TGTGCCAGCAGCCCACCACGTGGCACCTCCCAAGAGACCCAGTACTTC. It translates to CASSPPRGTSQETQYF.

As DNA, the CDR3 is TGTGCCAGCGTGCACCGACAGGGGAAGGGCACTGAAGCTTTCTTT. Translating it yields CASVHRQGKGTEAFF. This chain connects TRBV28 to TRBJ1-1; 8 positions agree with TRBD1. Germline V lookup: CDR1 MDHEN, CDR2 SYDVKM. The length of the CDR3 is 15 residues. V shed 8 bases, J shed 4 bases, and the junction held 12 bases outside the gene matches.

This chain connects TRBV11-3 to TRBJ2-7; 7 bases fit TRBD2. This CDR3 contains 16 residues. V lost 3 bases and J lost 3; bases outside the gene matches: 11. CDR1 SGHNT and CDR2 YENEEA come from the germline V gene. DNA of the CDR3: TGTGCCAGCAGCTTCGGTAGCGGGTCCCCCGTCTACGAGCAGTACTTC. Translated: CASSFGSGSPVYEQYF.

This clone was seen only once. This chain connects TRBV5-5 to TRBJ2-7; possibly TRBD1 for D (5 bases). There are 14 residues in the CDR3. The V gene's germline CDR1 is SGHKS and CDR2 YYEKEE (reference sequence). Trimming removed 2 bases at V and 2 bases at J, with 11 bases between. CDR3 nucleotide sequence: TGTGCCAGCAGCTTCGGACAAACGGCCTACGAGCAGTACTTC. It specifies CASSFGQTAYEQYF. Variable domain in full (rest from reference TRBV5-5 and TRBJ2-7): DAGVTQSPTHLIKTRGQQVTLRCSPISGHKSVSWYQQVLGQGPQFIFQYYEKEERGRGNFPDRFSARQFPNYSSELNVNALLLGDSALYLCASSFGQTAYEQYFGPGTRLTVT.

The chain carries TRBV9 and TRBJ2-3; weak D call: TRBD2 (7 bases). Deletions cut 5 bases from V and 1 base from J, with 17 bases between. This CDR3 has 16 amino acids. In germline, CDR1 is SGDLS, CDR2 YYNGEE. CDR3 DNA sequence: TGTGCCAGCAGTGGGGGGGGGCCTGGTGGCACAGATACGCAGTATTTT. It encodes CASSGGGPGGTDTQYF.

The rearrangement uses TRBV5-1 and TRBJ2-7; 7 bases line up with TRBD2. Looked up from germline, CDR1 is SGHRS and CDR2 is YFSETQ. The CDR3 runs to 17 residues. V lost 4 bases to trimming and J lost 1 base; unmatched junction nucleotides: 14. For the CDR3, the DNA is TGCGCCAGCAGCCCGTTAGGAGGCGAGCGGGGTTCCTACGAGCAGTACTTC. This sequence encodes CASSPLGGERGSYEQYF.

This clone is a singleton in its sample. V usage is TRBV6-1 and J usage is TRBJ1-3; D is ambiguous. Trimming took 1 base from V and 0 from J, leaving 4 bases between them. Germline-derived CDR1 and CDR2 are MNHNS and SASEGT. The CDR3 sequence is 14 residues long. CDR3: CASSEGSSGNTIYF. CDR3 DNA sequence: TGTGCCAGCAGTGAAGGCAGCTCTGGAAACACCATATATTTT.

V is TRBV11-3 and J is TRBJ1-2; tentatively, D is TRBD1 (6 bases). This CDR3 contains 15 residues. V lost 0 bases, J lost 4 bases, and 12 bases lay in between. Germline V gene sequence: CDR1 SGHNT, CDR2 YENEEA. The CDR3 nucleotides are TGTGCCAGCAGCTTAGACGCCAGGGGCTCCTATGGCTACACCTTC. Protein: CASSLDARGSYGYTF.

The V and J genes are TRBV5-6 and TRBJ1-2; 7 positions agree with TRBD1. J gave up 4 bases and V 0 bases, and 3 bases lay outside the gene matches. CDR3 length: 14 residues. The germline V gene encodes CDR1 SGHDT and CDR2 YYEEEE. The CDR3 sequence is CASSLANRGYGYTF. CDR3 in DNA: TGTGCCAGCAGCTTGGCCAACAGGGGCTATGGCTACACCTTC.

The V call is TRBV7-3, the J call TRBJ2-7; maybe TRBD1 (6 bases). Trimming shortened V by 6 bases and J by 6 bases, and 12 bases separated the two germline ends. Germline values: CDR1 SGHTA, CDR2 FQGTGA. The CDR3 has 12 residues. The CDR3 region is CASSKIGGEQYF. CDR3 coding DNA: TGTGCCAGCAGTAAAATAGGGGGCGAGCAGTACTTC. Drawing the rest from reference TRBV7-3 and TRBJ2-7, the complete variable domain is GAGVSQTPSNKVTEKGKYVELRCDPISGHTALYWYRQSLGQGPEFLIYFQGTGAADDSGLPNDRFFAVRPEGSVSTLKIQRTERGDSAVYLCASSKIGGEQYFGPGTRLTVT.

The CDR3 DNA reads TGTGCCAGCAGCTTAGATTGGAGATACAATGAGCAGTTCTTC. Amino acid sequence: CASSLDWRYNEQFF. V and J are TRBV11-2 and TRBJ2-1; D remains unclear. V gave up 0 bases and J gave up 4 bases, with 7 bases separating them. CDR1 is SGHAT and CDR2 is FQNNGV in the germline V gene. The CDR3 spans 14 residues.

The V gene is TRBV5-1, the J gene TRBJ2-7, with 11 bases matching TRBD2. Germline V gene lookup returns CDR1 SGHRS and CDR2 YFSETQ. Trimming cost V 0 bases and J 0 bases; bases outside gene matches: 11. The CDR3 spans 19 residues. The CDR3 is CASSLVPGTSGKSSYEQYF. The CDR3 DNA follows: TGCGCCAGCAGCTTGGTCCCCGGGACTAGCGGAAAGAGCTCCTACGAGCAGTACTTC.

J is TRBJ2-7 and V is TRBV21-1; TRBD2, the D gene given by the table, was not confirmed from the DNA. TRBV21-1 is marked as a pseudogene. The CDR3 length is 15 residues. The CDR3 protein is CASFYKREDPHEQYF. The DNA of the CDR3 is TGTGCCAGTTTCTATAAAAGAGAAGATCCCCACGAGCAGTACTTC.

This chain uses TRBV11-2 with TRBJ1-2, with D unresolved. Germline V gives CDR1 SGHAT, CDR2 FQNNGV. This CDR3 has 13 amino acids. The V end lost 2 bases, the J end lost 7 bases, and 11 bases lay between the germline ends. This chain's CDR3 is CASSLSPSGGYTF. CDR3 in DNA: TGTGCCAGCAGCTTAAGTCCCTCGGGTGGCTACACCTTC.